This T cell receptor beta chain was obtained from a study of T cell responses to AZD1222 COVID-19 vaccine. Study-wide results and limits: There were mostly white British donors and more females than males, and clonal diversity was possibly underestimated.

The CDR3 length is 12 residues. V was clipped by 0 bases and J by 11 bases, with 8 bases between them. Germline CDR1 LNHNV, CDR2 YYDKDF (reference sequence). TCRdb keeps only in-frame clones here, not all; method: immunoSEQ multiplex PCR. The table lists roughly 120,000 clones, 70% to 90% of them singletons. About this clone: The antigen is unknown.

The gene calls are TRBV15 and TRBJ1-5, with D uncertain. This clonotype originated in an adult in good health. The material sequenced was peripheral blood, taken on day 0 of AZD1222 vaccination. The CDR3 region is CATSRDHVAQHF. In nucleotides, the CDR3 is TGTGCCACCAGCAGAGACCACGTGGCCCAGCATTTT.